Following are 15 T cell receptor beta chains from one sample sequenced in a study of cytomegalovirus exposure and HLA in healthy donors. 60 Vbeta and 13 Jbeta primers were used in PCR. Here immunoSEQ multiplex PCR was the method, and the copy in TCRdb shows in-frame clones only, minus some. The data contain about 190,000 clones, approximately 90% of them singletons. Sequencing was performed on PBMCs. Source of these receptors: a boy aged 2-9 years in good health and CMV-seronegative.

V usage is TRBV10-3 and J usage is TRBJ1-2; 7 nucleotides agree with TRBD1. Trimming cost V 0 bases and J 4 bases; bases outside gene matches: 14. The CDR3 has 18 residues. CDR1 is ENHRY and CDR2 is SYGVKD in the germline V gene. CDR3 in amino acids: CAISESGGQPRSSYGYTF. The CDR3 nucleotides are TGTGCCATCAGTGAGTCAGGGGGACAGCCCAGGTCCTCCTATGGCTACACCTTC.

The chain joins TRBV12-5 to TRBJ2-2; 7 nucleotides agree with TRBD1. The germline V gene has CDR1 LGHNT and CDR2 FRNRAP. The J segment lost 4 bases and the V segment lost 0 bases, leaving 8 bases of the junction unmatched. CDR3 size: 17 residues. DNA of the CDR3: TGTGCTAGTGGTTTGGTACAGATCCCAGGGGGCACCGGGGAGCTGTTTTTT. Its translation: CASGLVQIPGGTGELFF.

The chain recombines TRBV5-1 with TRBJ2-7, with 7 bases matching TRBD2. Looked up from germline, CDR1 is SGHRS and CDR2 is YFSETQ. V lost 4 bases, J lost 6 bases, and 13 bases stayed unmatched. This CDR3 region has 15 residues. The CDR3 reads CASSRDPGGGVEQYF. CDR3 sequence (DNA): TGCGCCAGCAGCCGCGACCCCGGTGGGGGGGTCGAGCAGTACTTC. Variable domain in full (rest from reference TRBV5-1 and TRBJ2-7): KAGVTQTPRYLIKTRGQQVTLSCSPISGHRSVSWYQQTPGQGLQFLFEYFSETQRNKGNFPGRFSGRQFSNSRSEMNVSTLELGDSALYLCASSRDPGGGVEQYFGPGTRLTVT.

CDR3 amino acids: CASSSGWDRTYEQYF. Written as DNA, the CDR3 is TGTGCCAGCAGTTCCGGATGGGACAGAACCTACGAGCAGTACTTC. This rearrangement joins TRBV6-6 to TRBJ2-7; 7 positions match TRBD1. J gave up 2 bases and V 4 bases, and 8 bases lay outside the gene matches. The length of the CDR3 is 15 residues. Germline V CDR1 and CDR2: MNHNY, SVGAGI (reference sequence).

This chain links TRBV27 with TRBJ1-5, with D perhaps TRBD1 (5 bases). Trimming removed 5 bases at V and 4 bases at J, with 12 bases between. This CDR3 spans 14 amino acids. The V gene's germline CDR1 is MNHEY and CDR2 SMNVEV (reference sequence). This chain's CDR3 is CASSRQGSNQPQHF. Written as DNA, the CDR3 is TGTGCCAGCAGTCGCCAGGGAAGTAATCAGCCCCAGCATTTT.

The V call is TRBV19, the J call TRBJ1-5; no clear D. The V end was cut by 0 bases, the J end by 9 bases, with 12 bases between. CDR1 is LNHDA and CDR2 is SQIVND in the germline V gene (reference sequence). There are 14 residues in the CDR3. The CDR3, as DNA: TGTGCCAGTAGTATAGATCGGGGAATTAGGCCCCAGCATTTT. Protein: CASSIDRGIRPQHF.

CDR3 sequence: CASSVGPYGHQNTEAFF. CDR3 DNA: TGTGCCAGCAGCGTAGGGCCTTATGGGCACCAGAACACTGAAGCTTTCTTT. V gene TRBV9 combines with J gene TRBJ1-1; D is ambiguous. This CDR3 has 17 amino acids. Between the trimmed V and J ends, which lost 0 bases and 1 base, there was a span of 16 bases. Germline CDR1 is SGDLS and CDR2 is YYNGEE.

With respect to this clone: A junction end diverges from the germline sequence, so it may reflect a read error. Other DNA sequences in the sample encode the same CDR3. The chain couples TRBV5-4 to TRBJ2-5, with 10 bases that match TRBD1. CDR1 is SGHNT, CDR2 YYREEE, per germline (reference sequence). The CDR3 sequence is 16 residues long. CDR3 nucleotides: TGTGCCAGCAGTTTGGCGGGGACAGGGGCAAGAAAGACCCAGTACTTC. This gives the protein CASSLAGTGARKTQYF. Filled out from reference TRBV5-4 and TRBJ2-5, the complete variable domain reads ETGVTQSPTHLIKTRGQQVTLRCSSQSGHNTVSWYQQALGQGPQFIFQYYREEENGRGNFPPRFSGLQFPNYSSELNVNALELDDSALYLCASSLAGTGARKTQYFGPGTRLLVL.

The rearrangement uses TRBV19 and TRBJ1-1; TRBD1 is a possible D gene (6 bases). Per germline, CDR1 LNHDA and CDR2 SQIVND (reference sequence). CDR3 length: 13 residues. Deletions cut 3 bases from V and 8 bases from J, with 13 bases between. The CDR3 coding sequence is TGTGCCAGTAGTATTCGGACAGACCGGGAAGCTTTCTTT. It is translated as CASSIRTDREAFF.

The rearrangement links TRBV7-9 to TRBJ2-5, with 7 bases lining up with TRBD1. Trimming cost V 5 bases and J 5 bases; bases outside gene matches: 23. The germline CDR1 and CDR2 sequences are SEHNR and FQNEAQ (reference sequence). The CDR3 has 19 residues. This chain's CDR3 is CASSPRDRYPPTHEETQYF. The CDR3, as DNA: TGTGCCAGCAGCCCCCGGGACAGATACCCCCCCACCCACGAGGAGACCCAGTACTTC.

The J gene is TRBJ1-2, the V gene TRBV6-1; a weak D match, TRBD1 (5 bases). The V gene's germline CDR1 is MNHNS and CDR2 SASEGT. Trimming stripped 2 bases from V and 1 base from J, with 14 bases between. There are 16 residues in the CDR3. The CDR3 sequence is CASSELGQGYNYGYTF. The CDR3 bases are TGTGCCAGCAGTGAACTCGGTCAGGGCTATAACTATGGCTACACCTTC.

The V and J genes are TRBV9 and TRBJ1-1; D not certain. The length of the CDR3 is 14 residues. V lost 0 bases, J lost 1 base, and 7 bases lay in between. Germline CDR1 is SGDLS and CDR2 is YYNGEE. CDR3 region: CASSVEGRNTEAFF. CDR3 coding DNA: TGTGCCAGCAGCGTAGAAGGGAGGAACACTGAAGCTTTCTTT.

The chain employs TRBV27 and TRBJ2-1; 12 bases line up with TRBD2. The CDR3 contains 18 residues. The V and J ends lost 0 bases and 2 bases, in that order; junction bases with no gene match: 5. CDR1 and CDR2 (germline): MNHEY, SMNVEV (reference sequence). The DNA for the CDR3 is TGTGCCAGCAGTTTATCGAAGCTAGCGGGGGGGGCCTACAATGAGCAGTTCTTC. Its translation is CASSLSKLAGGAYNEQFF.

This rearrangement joins TRBV7-9 to TRBJ2-1, with D maybe TRBD2 (6 bases). The CDR3 contains 13 residues. CDR1 and CDR2 from the germline V gene are SEHNR and FQNEAQ (reference sequence). The germline V and J ends were trimmed by 3 bases and 8 bases, with 11 bases remaining between them. The CDR3 nucleotides are TGTGCCAGCAGCTTCCCCTGGGAGGATGAGCAGTTCTTC. Translating gives CASSFPWEDEQFF.

The genes are TRBV7-3 and TRBJ1-1; D possibly corresponds to TRBD1 (6 bases). The CDR3 length is 13 residues. CDR1 is SGHTA, CDR2 FQGTGA, per germline. Trimming cost V 1 base and J 6 bases, with 9 bases left between them. In DNA form, the CDR3 reads TGTGCCAGCAGCTTAATTGGGGGCGCTGAAGCTTTCTTT. Encoded protein: CASSLIGGAEAFF.